What follows are 25 T cell receptor beta chains derived from one specimen sequenced in a study of coeliac disease (dated 2022 in TCRdb). Library construction relied on the immunoSEQ multiplex PCR assay. Sourced from immuneACCESS, this table was stored by TCRdb with only in-frame sequences that have V and J called. A share of the clones is absent; for the studies checked, an unresolved V gene accounts for under half, and the remainder has no known explanation. The sample table holds over 6,500 clones, of which about 63% were seen once. Around 4.2% of the sample comes from the top ten. The full study reports these points: TRB and TRG repertoires of active coeliac intraepithelial and lamina propria samples showed lower clonality than controls, suggesting recruitment of diverse T cells.

No antigen has been identified for these receptors. The sequenced sample consisted of lamina propria lymphocytes from the gut. Reading the label with the study, this specimen's cell subset or site is: lamina propria cell (LPC) fraction of small intestinal biopsy. These receptors originate from a woman in her late teens or twenties with active celiac disease.

The chain recombines TRBV7-8 with TRBJ1-2; weak D call: TRBD1 (6 bases). The CDR3 extends over 14 amino acids. Germline lookup yields CDR1 SGHVS and CDR2 FQNEAQ. Trimming removed 1 base from V and 8 bases from J, with 14 bases in between. The DNA of the CDR3 is TGTGCCAGCAGCTTAGTTGGGGGGGCGCACGGCTACACCTTC. This gives the protein CASSLVGGAHGYTF.

DNA for the CDR3: TGTGCCAGTAGTATCGGGGGGACCAATCAGCCCCAGCATTTT. Translated, it gives CASSIGGTNQPQHF. This chain links TRBV19 with TRBJ1-5; possibly TRBD1 for D (5 bases). Germline V gene sequence: CDR1 LNHDA, CDR2 SQIVND (reference sequence). The CDR3 has 14 amino acids. V gave up 3 bases and J gave up 3 bases, with 9 bases separating them.

V is TRBV7-2 and J is TRBJ2-7; D is uncertain. The CDR3 consists of 15 residues. The V end was cut by 2 bases, the J end by 1 base, with 12 bases between. CDR1 is SGHTA and CDR2 is FQGNSA in the germline V gene. CDR3 sequence: CASSLRSERSYEQYF. Here the CDR3 DNA reads TGTGCCAGCAGCTTAAGGAGCGAACGATCCTACGAGCAGTACTTC.

The V and J genes are TRBV19 and TRBJ2-2; 11 bases are shared with TRBD1. Germline V gene lookup returns CDR1 LNHDA and CDR2 SQIVND (reference sequence). Trimming cost V 4 bases and J 4 bases; bases outside gene matches: 5. This CDR3 contains 16 residues. The chain's CDR3 is CASSRTGGFGTGELFF. DNA of the CDR3: TGTGCCAGTAGTAGGACAGGGGGCTTCGGCACCGGGGAGCTGTTTTTT.

The V call is TRBV6-4, the J call TRBJ1-2, with TRBD1 as a possible D gene (6 bases). The CDR3 extends over 14 amino acids. Trimming took 6 bases from V and 7 from J, leaving 18 bases between them. Germline CDR1 and CDR2: MRHNA and SNTAGT. The CDR3, as DNA: TGTGCCAGCAGCCCGGAGAGGGGGTGGGCTGGCTACACCTTC. This translates into CASSPERGWAGYTF.

The J gene is TRBJ1-3, the V gene TRBV6-4; 9 bases line up with TRBD1. Losses at the gene ends were 3 bases for V and 3 bases for J; bases not matched to a gene: 0. Germline values: CDR1 MRHNA, CDR2 SNTAGT. The CDR3 sequence is 14 residues long. The chain's CDR3 is CASSEGQGGNTIYF. CDR3 DNA sequence: TGTGCCAGCAGTGAGGGACAGGGTGGAAACACCATATATTTT.

This chain links TRBV7-9 with TRBJ1-2; the match to TRBD1 covers 7 bases. Germline V CDR1 and CDR2: SEHNR, FQNEAQ (reference sequence). The trim removed 5 bases at V and 9 bases at J, leaving 15 bases unmatched. This CDR3 has 15 amino acids. As DNA, the CDR3 is TGTGCCAGCAGCCCTCGGTCCGACAGGGACTCAAGCTACACCTTC. Its protein is CASSPRSDRDSSYTF. Combining the CDR3 with reference TRBV7-9 and TRBJ1-2 gives the whole variable domain DTGVSQNPRHKITKRGQNVTFRCDPISEHNRLYWYRQTLGQGPEFLTYFQNEAQLEKSRLLSDRFSAERPKGSFSTLEIQRTEQGDSAMYLCASSPRSDRDSSYTFGSGTRLTVV.

This clone has only one observation. The gene calls are TRBV7-2 and TRBJ2-7, with D tentatively TRBD2 (6 bases). The CDR3 sequence is 14 residues long. With 4 bases removed from V and 3 bases from J, the gap between germline ends came to 13 bases. Germline-derived CDR1 and CDR2 are SGHTA and FQGNSA. In DNA, the CDR3 is TGTGCCAGCAGCTCCTTTAGCGGCTACTACGAGCAGTACTTC. It encodes CASSSFSGYYEQYF.

This clone was detected only a few times. This sequence joins TRBV4-2 and TRBJ2-7; D is perhaps TRBD1 (6 bases). With 4 bases removed from V and 3 bases from J, the gap between germline ends came to 19 bases. The CDR3 runs to 16 residues. The V gene's germline CDR1 is LGHNA and CDR2 YNFKEQ. The DNA for the CDR3 is TGTGCCAGCAGCCGAGCGTCAGGGGAAAGTCTCTACGAGCAGTACTTC. This translates into CASSRASGESLYEQYF.

CDR3 nucleotides: TGCGCCAGCAGCGCAACCGGGGGGCGGAATCAGCCCCAGCATTTT. This gives the protein CASSATGGRNQPQHF. The chain uses TRBV10-2 and TRBJ1-5, with D maybe TRBD1 (6 bases). Trimming took 6 bases from V and 4 from J, leaving 16 bases between them. CDR1 and CDR2 from the germline V gene are WSHSY and SAAADI. The CDR3 covers 15 residues.

The sample holds one count of this clone. The DNA for the CDR3 is TGTGCCAGCAGCCGAGAATCAGCTAGGGAGCAGTTCTTC. This translates into CASSRESAREQFF. The chain couples TRBV7-2 to TRBJ2-1, with D uncertain. Germline V gene sequence: CDR1 SGHTA, CDR2 FQGNSA. CDR3 length equals 13 residues. V shed 5 bases and J shed 10 bases, with 15 bases lying between them.

This sequence joins TRBV2 and TRBJ2-1; the match to TRBD2 covers 11 bases. The V segment lost 6 bases and the J segment 5 bases; nucleotides outside the gene matches: 9. The CDR3 has 16 amino acids. The germline V gene has CDR1 SNHLY and CDR2 FYNNEI. The CDR3 coding sequence is TGTGCCAGCAGGGGCACTAGCGGGAGTTTGGACAATGAGCAGTTCTTC. Its translation: CASRGTSGSLDNEQFF.

This sequence joins TRBV19 and TRBJ1-2, with 10 bases aligning to TRBD1. This CDR3 is built from 14 residues. Unmatched junction bases numbered 1, after V lost 5 bases and J lost 1 base. CDR1 is LNHDA and CDR2 is SQIVND in the germline V gene (reference sequence). CDR3 amino acids: CASSGQGGNYGYTF. The CDR3 coding sequence is TGTGCCAGTAGTGGACAGGGGGGTAACTATGGCTACACCTTC.

The chain uses TRBV5-1 and TRBJ2-3; TRBD2 matches 9 bases. This CDR3 has 16 amino acids. V lost 3 bases to trimming and J lost 2 bases; unmatched junction nucleotides: 7. From germline, CDR1 is SGHRS and CDR2 YFSETQ. CDR3 region: CASSYAREGNTDTQYF. CDR3 nucleotide sequence: TGCGCCAGCAGCTATGCGCGGGAGGGTAACACAGATACGCAGTATTTT.

V usage is TRBV11-3 and J usage is TRBJ1-1; 9 nucleotides line up with TRBD1. Germline loops: CDR1 SGHNT, CDR2 YENEEA. This CDR3 spans 13 amino acids. V lost 6 bases, J lost 5 bases, and 4 bases stayed unmatched. The CDR3 protein is CASRQGAGTEAFF. The CDR3 DNA follows: TGTGCCAGCAGACAGGGGGCAGGAACTGAAGCTTTCTTT.

The chain is built from TRBV7-8 and TRBJ2-7; 9 nucleotides line up with TRBD2. The junction had 6 bases not matched to a gene; V was cut back by 2 bases and J by 1 base. The CDR3 contains 16 residues. The germline CDR1 and CDR2 sequences are SGHVS and FQNEAQ. The CDR3 DNA sequence: TGTGCCAGCAGCTTACAGACTAGCGGAAATTCCTACGAGCAGTACTTC. Protein product: CASSLQTSGNSYEQYF.

The chain employs TRBV28 and TRBJ2-3, with TRBD2 matching over 7 bases. Germline CDR1 MDHEN, CDR2 SYDVKM. The J segment lost 4 bases and the V segment lost 11 bases, leaving 12 bases of the junction unmatched. The CDR3 spans 14 residues. For the CDR3, the DNA is TGTGCCTGTAAATGGGCGGGAGCGTCAGATACGCAGTATTTT. The encoded protein is CACKWAGASDTQYF.

The rearrangement links TRBV19 to TRBJ2-1; D ambiguous. Germline V lookup: CDR1 LNHDA, CDR2 SQIVND (reference sequence). V was trimmed by 3 bases and J by 6 bases, leaving 12 bases between them. This CDR3 spans 14 amino acids. Here the CDR3 reads CASSITGLSNEQFF. In nucleotides, the CDR3 is TGTGCCAGTAGTATTACCGGGTTGAGCAATGAGCAGTTCTTC.

The chain's CDR3 is CASSDFKTSRTGELFF. DNA of the CDR3: TGTGCCAGCAGTGACTTCAAGACTAGCAGGACCGGGGAGCTGTTTTTT. The chain employs TRBV2 and TRBJ2-2; TRBD2 aligns across 7 bases. V gave up 3 bases and J gave up 5 bases; unmatched junction bases: 9. Per germline, CDR1 SNHLY and CDR2 FYNNEI. This CDR3 comprises 16 residues.

The rearrangement joins TRBV7-9 to TRBJ1-1; D is unresolved. V gave up 2 bases and J gave up 3 bases, with 13 bases separating them. The CDR3 is 15 residues long. CDR1 and CDR2 (germline): SEHNR, FQNEAQ (reference sequence). The CDR3 DNA reads TGTGCCAGCAGCTTACCACATTCGGAGGACACTGAAGCTTTCTTT. Amino acid sequence: CASSLPHSEDTEAFF.

Comment on this clone: Within the sample, other DNA sequences also encode this same CDR3. The chain uses TRBV18 and TRBJ2-7; 8 bases are a match to TRBD1. This CDR3 is built from 15 residues. V lost 6 bases and J lost 4; bases outside the gene matches: 11. Germline lookup yields CDR1 KGHSH and CDR2 LQKENI. CDR3 loop: CASSPPGQGRYEQYF. CDR3 coding DNA: TGTGCCAGCTCCCCCCCCGGACAGGGAAGGTACGAGCAGTACTTC.

The gene calls are TRBV2 and TRBJ1-2; 7 bases line up with TRBD1. J lost 4 bases, V lost 3 bases, and 11 bases had no gene match. The CDR3 runs 16 residues. CDR1 and CDR2 (germline): SNHLY, FYNNEI. CDR3 sequence: CASSDGQAVTGYGYTF. The CDR3, as DNA: TGTGCCAGCAGTGACGGACAGGCTGTAACCGGCTATGGCTACACCTTC.

J is TRBJ1-1 and V is TRBV29-1; TRBD1 might be the D (5 bases). Germline CDR1 and CDR2: SQVTM and ANQGSEA. The CDR3 runs to 12 residues. The V end lost 4 bases, the J end lost 1 base, and 7 bases lay between the germline ends. The CDR3 reads CSVGGGNTEAFF. The CDR3 DNA follows: TGCAGCGTTGGGGGGGGGAACACTGAAGCTTTCTTT.

The chain is built from TRBV19 and TRBJ1-3; maybe TRBD1 (6 bases). CDR3 length: 15 residues. V dropped 3 bases and J dropped 0 bases, with 9 bases sitting between them. Germline V lookup: CDR1 LNHDA, CDR2 SQIVND (reference sequence). The CDR3 loop is CASSMDSRSGNTIYF. The CDR3 region has the DNA TGTGCCAGTAGTATGGACAGCCGCTCTGGAAACACCATATATTTT.

In its sample, this clone is medium-sized. V gene TRBV29-1 combines with J gene TRBJ2-3, with D tentatively TRBD1 (5 bases). Deletions cut 7 bases from V and 8 bases from J, with 19 bases between. From germline, CDR1 is SQVTM and CDR2 ANQGSEA. The CDR3 has 13 amino acids. This CDR3 is CSGGPGGRGTQYF. The CDR3 nucleotides are TGCAGCGGGGGCCCGGGCGGTCGAGGTACGCAGTATTTT.